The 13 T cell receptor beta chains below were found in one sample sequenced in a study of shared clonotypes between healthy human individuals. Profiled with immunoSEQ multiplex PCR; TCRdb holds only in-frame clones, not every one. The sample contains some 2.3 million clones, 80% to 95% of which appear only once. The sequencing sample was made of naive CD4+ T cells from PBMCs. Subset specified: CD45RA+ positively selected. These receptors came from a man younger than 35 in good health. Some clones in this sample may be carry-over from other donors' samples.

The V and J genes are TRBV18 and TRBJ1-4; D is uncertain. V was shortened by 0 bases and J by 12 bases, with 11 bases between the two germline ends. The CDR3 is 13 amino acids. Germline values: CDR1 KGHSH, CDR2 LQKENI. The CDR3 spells CASSPPSSNQLFF. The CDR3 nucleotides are TGTGCCAGCTCACCACCGTCCAGTAACCAACTGTTTTTT.

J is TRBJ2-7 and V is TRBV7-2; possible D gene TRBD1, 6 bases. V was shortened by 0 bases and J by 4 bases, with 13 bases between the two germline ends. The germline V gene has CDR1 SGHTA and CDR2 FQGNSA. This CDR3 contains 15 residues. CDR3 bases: TGTGCCAGCAGCTTAGCTACGGACAGAGCATACGAGCAGTACTTC. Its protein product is CASSLATDRAYEQYF.

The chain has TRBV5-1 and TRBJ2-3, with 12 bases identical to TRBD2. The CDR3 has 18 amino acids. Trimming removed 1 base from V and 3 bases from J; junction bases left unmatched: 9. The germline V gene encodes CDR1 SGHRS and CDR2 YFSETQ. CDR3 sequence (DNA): TGCGCCAGCAGCTTGCCGCTAGCGGGAGGGCCATCAACAGATACGCAGTATTTT. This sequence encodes CASSLPLAGGPSTDTQYF.

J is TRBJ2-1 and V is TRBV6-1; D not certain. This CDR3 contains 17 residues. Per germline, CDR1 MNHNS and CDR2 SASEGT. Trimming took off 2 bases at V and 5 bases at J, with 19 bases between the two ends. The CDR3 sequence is CASSEFWVLPTNNEQFF. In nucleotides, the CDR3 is TGTGCCAGCAGTGAATTCTGGGTACTCCCCACCAACAATGAGCAGTTCTTC.

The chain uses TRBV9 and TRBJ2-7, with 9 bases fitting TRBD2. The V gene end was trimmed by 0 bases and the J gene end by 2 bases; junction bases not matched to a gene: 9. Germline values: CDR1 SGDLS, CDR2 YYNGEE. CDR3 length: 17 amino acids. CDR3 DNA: TGTGCCAGCAGCGTAGGGTCCTGGGGCGGGAGGGCCTACGAGCAGTACTTC. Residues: CASSVGSWGGRAYEQYF.

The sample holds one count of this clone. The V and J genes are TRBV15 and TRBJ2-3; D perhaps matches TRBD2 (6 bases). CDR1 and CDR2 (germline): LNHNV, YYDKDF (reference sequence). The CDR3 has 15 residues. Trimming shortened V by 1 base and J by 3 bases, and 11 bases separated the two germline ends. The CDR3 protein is CATSRGGTQTDTQYF. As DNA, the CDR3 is TGTGCCACCAGCAGAGGAGGGACTCAGACAGATACGCAGTATTTT. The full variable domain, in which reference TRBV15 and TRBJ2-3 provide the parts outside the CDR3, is DAMVIQNPRYQVTQFGKPVTLSCSQTLNHNVMYWYQQKSSQAPKLLFHYYDKDFNNEADTPDNFQSRRPNTSFCFLDIRSPGLGDTAMYLCATSRGGTQTDTQYFGPGTRLTVL.

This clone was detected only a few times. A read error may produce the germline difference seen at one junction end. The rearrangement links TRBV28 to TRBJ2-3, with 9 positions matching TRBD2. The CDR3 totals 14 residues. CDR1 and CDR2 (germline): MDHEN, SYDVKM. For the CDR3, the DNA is TGTGCCAGCAGTTTAGGGACTAGCATAGATACGCAGTATTTT. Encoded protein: CASSLGTSIDTQYF.

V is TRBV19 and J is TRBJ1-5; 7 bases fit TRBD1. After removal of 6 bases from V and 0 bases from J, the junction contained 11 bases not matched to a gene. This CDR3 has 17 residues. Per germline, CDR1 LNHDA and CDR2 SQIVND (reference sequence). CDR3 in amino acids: CASSRGGRVFSNQPQHF. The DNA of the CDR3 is TGTGCCAGTAGCCGAGGGGGCAGGGTCTTTAGCAATCAGCCCCAGCATTTT.

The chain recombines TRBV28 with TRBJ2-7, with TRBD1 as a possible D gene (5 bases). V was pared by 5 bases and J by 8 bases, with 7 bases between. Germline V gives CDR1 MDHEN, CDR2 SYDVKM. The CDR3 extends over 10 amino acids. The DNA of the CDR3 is TGTGCCAGCAGTGGGGCACAGCAGTACTTC. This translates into CASSGAQQYF.

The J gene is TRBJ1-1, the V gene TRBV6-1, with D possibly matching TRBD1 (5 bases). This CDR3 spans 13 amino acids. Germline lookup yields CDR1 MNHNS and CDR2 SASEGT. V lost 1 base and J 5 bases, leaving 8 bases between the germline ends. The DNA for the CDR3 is TGTGCCAGCAGTGAAGGAAGACAGACTGAAGCTTTCTTT. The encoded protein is CASSEGRQTEAFF.

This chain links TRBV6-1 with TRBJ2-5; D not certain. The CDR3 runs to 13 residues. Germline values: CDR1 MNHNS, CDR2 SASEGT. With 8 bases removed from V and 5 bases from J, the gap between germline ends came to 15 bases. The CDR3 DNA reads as TGTGCCAGCGCCCGACCAACGATGGAGACCCAGTACTTC. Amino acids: CASARPTMETQYF.

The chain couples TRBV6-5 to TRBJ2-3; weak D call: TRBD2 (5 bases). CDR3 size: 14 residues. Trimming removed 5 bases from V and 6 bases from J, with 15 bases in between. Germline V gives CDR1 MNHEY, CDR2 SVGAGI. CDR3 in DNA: TGTGCCAGCAGTACCCCAGGACTTTCGGATACGCAGTATTTT. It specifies CASSTPGLSDTQYF.

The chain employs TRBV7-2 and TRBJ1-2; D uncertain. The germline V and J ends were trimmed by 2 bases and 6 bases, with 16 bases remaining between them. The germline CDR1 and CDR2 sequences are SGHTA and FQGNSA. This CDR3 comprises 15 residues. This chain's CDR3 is CASSLFADVWDGYTF. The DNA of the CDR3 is TGTGCCAGCAGCTTATTCGCGGACGTGTGGGATGGCTACACCTTC.